Reported below is one T cell receptor (beta chain). Its target is unknown. Some clones are missing from TCRdb's copy, which holds only in-frame ones; the method was immunoSEQ multiplex PCR. The profile shows 2 million to 3 million clones, roughly 93% of them singletons. This entry belongs to a study of shared clonotypes between healthy human individuals. Investigators divided CD4+ cells into CD45RA+ naive and CD45RA-negative memory subsets. The CDR3 loop spans 15 amino acids. V lost 5 bases to trimming and J lost 0 bases, with 14 bases between them. CDR1 is SEHNR and CDR2 is FQNEAQ in the germline V gene (reference sequence). Findings of the study overall: Shared clonotypes: about 4.6% naive CD4, around 4% naive CD8, less than 2.5% memory CD4, under 0.45% memory CD8.

The sample consisted of naive CD4+ T cells from PBMCs. The subset was: CD45RA+ positively selected. The TCR was taken from a man aged 18 to 29 in good health. Some clones in this sample may be carry-over from other donors' samples. The chain employs TRBV7-9 and TRBJ2-7, with D tentatively TRBD1 (5 bases). CDR3 in DNA: TGTGCCAGCAGCGCCAGGGATCGAGGCTCCTACGAGCAGTACTTC. As protein: CASSARDRGSYEQYF.